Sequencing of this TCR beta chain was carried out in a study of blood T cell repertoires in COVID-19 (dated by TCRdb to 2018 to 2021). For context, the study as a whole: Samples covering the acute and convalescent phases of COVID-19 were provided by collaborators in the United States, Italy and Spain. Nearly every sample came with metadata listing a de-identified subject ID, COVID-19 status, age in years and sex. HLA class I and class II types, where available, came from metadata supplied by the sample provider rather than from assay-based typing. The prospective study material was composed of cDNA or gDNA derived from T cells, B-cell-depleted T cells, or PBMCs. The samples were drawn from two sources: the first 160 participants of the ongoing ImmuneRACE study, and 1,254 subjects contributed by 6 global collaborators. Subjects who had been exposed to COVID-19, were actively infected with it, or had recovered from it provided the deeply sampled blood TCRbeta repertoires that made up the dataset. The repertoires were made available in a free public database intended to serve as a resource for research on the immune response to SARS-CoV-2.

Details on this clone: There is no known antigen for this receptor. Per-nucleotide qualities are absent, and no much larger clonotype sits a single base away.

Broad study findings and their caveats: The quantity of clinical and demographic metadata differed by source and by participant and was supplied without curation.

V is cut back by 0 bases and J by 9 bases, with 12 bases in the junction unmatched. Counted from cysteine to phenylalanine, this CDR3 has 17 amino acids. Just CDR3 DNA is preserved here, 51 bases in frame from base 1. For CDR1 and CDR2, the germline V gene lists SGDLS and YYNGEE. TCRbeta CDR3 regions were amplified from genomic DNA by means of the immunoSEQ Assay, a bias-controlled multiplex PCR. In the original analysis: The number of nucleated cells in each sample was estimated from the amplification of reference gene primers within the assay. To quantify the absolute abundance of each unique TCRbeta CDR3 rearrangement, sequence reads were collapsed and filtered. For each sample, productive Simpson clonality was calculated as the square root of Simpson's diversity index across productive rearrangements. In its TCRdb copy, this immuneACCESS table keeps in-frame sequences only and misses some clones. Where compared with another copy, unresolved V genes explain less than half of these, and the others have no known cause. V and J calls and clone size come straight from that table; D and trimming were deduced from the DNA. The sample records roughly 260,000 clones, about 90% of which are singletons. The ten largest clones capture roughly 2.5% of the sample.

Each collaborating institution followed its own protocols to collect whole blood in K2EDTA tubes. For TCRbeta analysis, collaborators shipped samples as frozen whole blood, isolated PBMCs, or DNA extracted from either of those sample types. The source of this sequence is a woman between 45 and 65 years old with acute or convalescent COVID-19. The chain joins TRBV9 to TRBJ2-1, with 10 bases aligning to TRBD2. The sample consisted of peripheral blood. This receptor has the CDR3 CASSVEDQREGPSEQFF. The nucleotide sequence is TGTGCCAGCAGCGTAGAGGACCAGCGGGAGGGCCCAAGTGAGCAGTTCTTC.